Listed below are T cell receptor beta chains from one sample, sequenced in a study of blood T cell repertoires in COVID-19. This table comes from immunoSEQ multiplex PCR, and its TCRdb copy is limited to in-frame clones, with some not included. The sample lists hundreds of thousands of clones, about 87% occurring once. The sample was PBMCs or T cells enriched from blood (not recorded which). The source is a woman between 50 and 59 years old who had recovered from COVID-19. Each CDR3 is given with its conserved first and last residue. D genes are given only for firm matches. Rows may omit the clone size; those that give it use once, few, many or a size class.

>12|TRBJ2-4|.|TRBV10-3|.
TGTGCCAGTTCGTATTCCGAAAACATTCAGTACTTC
CASSYSENIQYF
>11|TRBJ2-7|.|TRBV10-3|.
TGTGCCATCAGTGGCGAGGGCGAGCAGTACTTC
CAISGEGEQYF
>15|TRBJ2-7|TRBD2|TRBV15|.
TGTGCCACCAGCAGAGATGGCGGGAGTAGGGACGAGCAGTACTTC
CATSRDGGSRDEQYF
>13|TRBJ1-5|.|TRBV20-1|.
TGCAGTGCTAGTAGAGGACAGAATCAGCCCCAGCATTTT
CSASRGQNQPQHF
>13|TRBJ1-5|.|TRBV3-1/TRBV3-2|.
TGTGCCAGCAGCCCCGGACAGAATCAGCCCCAGCATTTT
CASSPGQNQPQHF
>17|TRBJ2-1|TRBD2|TRBV4-2|once
TGTGCCAGCAGCCAAGATTTTACTAGCGGGACTCACAATGAGCAGTTCTTC
CASSQDFTSGTHNEQFF
>13|TRBJ2-5|.|TRBV18|.
TGTGCCAGCTCACTCGGACAGCAAGAGACCCAGTACTTC
CASSLGQQETQYF
>14|TRBJ2-7|TRBD1|TRBV20-1|.
TGCAGTGCTAGTTCCTTGGGACAGACCTACGAGCAGTACTTC
CSASSLGQTYEQYF
>16|TRBJ2-2|TRBD2|TRBV2|.
TGTGCCAGCAGTGAGGCGGGAGGGATCCCAACGGGGGAGCTGTTTTTT
CASSEAGGIPTGELFF
>13|TRBJ2-7|.|TRBV5-6|.
TGTGCCAGCAGCTTGCGGTTAGCCTACGAGCAGTACTTC
CASSLRLAYEQYF
>19|TRBJ2-1|.|TRBV21-1|.
TGTGCCAGCAGCAAAGGACCGGGACTAGCGGAAACTACCTACAATGAGCAGTTCTTC
CASSKGPGLAETTYNEQFF
>17|TRBJ1-6|TRBD1|TRBV19|.
TGTGCCAGTAGTAACACAGGGGACGGCTCCTATAATTCACCCCTCCACTTT
CASSNTGDGSYNSPLHF
>17|TRBJ2-1|TRBD2|TRBV27|once
TGTGCCAGCATTGGTAGCGGGAGGGGATACTCCTACAATGAGCAGTTCTTC
CASIGSGRGYSYNEQFF
>16|TRBJ1-6|TRBD1|TRBV25-1|.
TGTGCCAGCAGTGACCAAAATCAGGGGGCCAGTTCACCCCTCCACTTT
CASSDQNQGASSPLHF
>14|TRBJ1-5|.|TRBV19|.
TGTGCCAGTAGTCCCCAGCAGGGCAATCAGCCCCAGCATTTT
CASSPQQGNQPQHF
>13|TRBJ1-6|.|TRBV28|once
TGTGCCAGCAGCCCCGAGCGTAGGTCACCCCTCCACTTT
CASSPERRSPLHF
>14|TRBJ1-2|.|TRBV11-2|.
TGTGCCAGCAGCTTAGACCGGGAAGTCGGGGGCTACACCTTC
CASSLDREVGGYTF